This is a list of T cell receptor beta chains from one sample in a study of blood T cells in healthy people across ages. TCRdb reanalysed the 5' RACE reads using MiXCR and keeps one entry per CDR3 protein. The sample lists fewer than 700,000 distinct CDR3 sequences, around 43% occurring once. Sequenced material: blood. These receptors were taken from a man older than 75 in good health. The CDR3 runs from the conserved cysteine through the conserved F or W. A D gene is named only where the DNA matches it firmly. Only part of the rows carry a size: once, few, many, or a class if the clone is expanded.

v_gene: TRBV7-3
abundance: -
d_gene: -
j_gene: TRBJ2-7
CDR3aa: CASSPMEGLSNEQYF
CDR3nt: TGTGCCAGCAGCCCCATGGAGGGCCTCTCCAATGAGCAGTACTTC

v_gene: TRBV11-2
abundance: few
d_gene: -
j_gene: TRBJ2-3
CDR3aa: CASTPGIATNINTQYF
CDR3nt: TGTGCCAGCACACCTGGTATTGCGACGAACATAAATACGCAGTATTTT

v_gene: TRBV29-1
abundance: many
d_gene: -
j_gene: TRBJ2-7
CDR3aa: CSARYDEQYF
CDR3nt: TGCAGCGCTCGTTATGACGAGCAGTACTTC

v_gene: TRBV24-1
abundance: -
d_gene: -
j_gene: TRBJ2-7
CDR3aa: CATSVASASYNEQYF
CDR3nt: TGTGCCACCAGTGTGGCTAGCGCCTCCTACAATGAGCAGTACTTC

v_gene: TRBV6-2/TRBV6-3
abundance: once
d_gene: TRBD1
j_gene: TRBJ1-2
CDR3aa: CASSSGTGVFYTF
CDR3nt: TGTGCCAGCAGTTCCGGGACAGGGGTGTTCTACACCTTC

v_gene: TRBV24-1
abundance: -
d_gene: -
j_gene: TRBJ1-2
CDR3aa: CATSDRVQPSNYGYTF
CDR3nt: TGTGCCACCAGTGACCGAGTACAACCAAGTAACTATGGCTACACCTTC

v_gene: TRBV7-6
abundance: many
d_gene: -
j_gene: TRBJ1-2
CDR3aa: CASSLGAGNYGYTF
CDR3nt: TGTGCCAGCAGCTTAGGGGCAGGGAACTATGGCTACACCTTC

v_gene: TRBV7-9
abundance: few
d_gene: -
j_gene: TRBJ2-5
CDR3aa: CASSLDGQSRETQYF
CDR3nt: TGTGCCAGCAGCTTAGATGGGCAGTCGAGGGAGACCCAGTACTTC

v_gene: TRBV3-1
abundance: few
d_gene: -
j_gene: TRBJ1-5
CDR3aa: CASSQGISNQPQHF
CDR3nt: TGTGCCAGCAGCCAAGGGATTAGCAATCAGCCCCAGCATTTT

v_gene: TRBV3-1
abundance: few
d_gene: TRBD1
j_gene: TRBJ2-5
CDR3aa: CASSQVVTGVRETQYF
CDR3nt: TGTGCCAGCAGCCAAGTCGTGACAGGGGTAAGGGAGACCCAGTACTTC

v_gene: TRBV7-9
abundance: -
d_gene: TRBD1
j_gene: TRBJ1-3
CDR3aa: CASSPQGGRLYF
CDR3nt: TGTGCCAGCAGCCCGCAGGGGGGTCGCTTATATTTT

v_gene: TRBV7-2
abundance: -
d_gene: -
j_gene: TRBJ2-1
CDR3aa: CASSLRPARYNEQFF
CDR3nt: TGTGCCAGCAGCTTACGGCCGGCCAGGTACAATGAGCAGTTCTTC

v_gene: TRBV3-1
abundance: -
d_gene: -
j_gene: TRBJ2-7
CDR3aa: CASSQDSSGYYEQYF
CDR3nt: TGTGCCAGCAGCCAAGATTCGTCAGGTTACTACGAGCAGTACTTC

v_gene: TRBV2
abundance: once
d_gene: TRBD1
j_gene: TRBJ1-5
CDR3aa: CASNPRGPGQPQHF
CDR3nt: TGTGCCAGCAACCCGAGGGGGCCGGGGCAGCCCCAGCATTTT

v_gene: TRBV6-6
abundance: many
d_gene: TRBD1
j_gene: TRBJ2-7
CDR3aa: CASTRQGFFYEQYF
CDR3nt: TGTGCCAGCACTAGACAGGGCTTCTTCTACGAGCAGTACTTC

v_gene: TRBV27
abundance: -
d_gene: TRBD1
j_gene: TRBJ1-6
CDR3aa: CASSSGGGQGRSPLHF
CDR3nt: TGTGCCAGCAGTTCCGGGGGGGGACAGGGTCGTTCACCCCTCCACTTT

v_gene: TRBV6-2/TRBV6-3
abundance: -
d_gene: -
j_gene: TRBJ2-6
CDR3aa: CASSYSASGANVLTF
CDR3nt: TGTGCCAGCAGTTACTCGGCAAGTGGGGCCAACGTCCTGACTTTC

v_gene: TRBV29-1
abundance: -
d_gene: -
j_gene: TRBJ1-6
CDR3aa: CSVRSGGNSPLHF
CDR3nt: TGCAGCGTCCGTAGCGGGGGAAATTCACCCCTCCACTTT

v_gene: TRBV7-2
abundance: few
d_gene: TRBD1
j_gene: TRBJ1-2
CDR3aa: CASSPSPGQGMGYTF
CDR3nt: TGTGCCAGCAGCCCCTCCCCGGGACAGGGAATGGGCTACACCTTC

v_gene: TRBV29-1
abundance: many
d_gene: -
j_gene: TRBJ2-7
CDR3aa: CSVEDRAGVSYEQYF
CDR3nt: TGCAGCGTTGAAGATCGGGCAGGTGTGTCCTACGAGCAGTACTTC

v_gene: TRBV5-1
abundance: few
d_gene: -
j_gene: TRBJ1-2
CDR3aa: CASSLEEGGYGYTF
CDR3nt: TGCGCCAGCAGCTTGGAGGAGGGTGGCTATGGCTACACCTTC

v_gene: TRBV4-2
abundance: few
d_gene: -
j_gene: TRBJ2-1
CDR3aa: CASSQGGPEGIQFF
CDR3nt: TGTGCCAGCAGCCAAGGAGGCCCGGAGGGGATACAGTTCTTC

v_gene: TRBV10-2
abundance: -
d_gene: -
j_gene: TRBJ1-5
CDR3aa: CASSELREGGRNQPQHF
CDR3nt: TGCGCCAGCAGTGAGTTGAGGGAGGGGGGTCGCAATCAGCCCCAGCATTTT

v_gene: TRBV15
abundance: few
d_gene: -
j_gene: TRBJ2-1
CDR3aa: CATSRDQGVNEQFF
CDR3nt: TGTGCCACCAGCAGAGATCAGGGTGTCAATGAGCAGTTCTTC

v_gene: TRBV7-9
abundance: -
d_gene: -
j_gene: TRBJ2-3
CDR3aa: CASSSLSGTTSTDTQYF
CDR3nt: TGTGCCAGCAGCAGCCTCTCCGGGACAACTAGCACAGATACGCAGTATTTT

v_gene: TRBV9
abundance: -
d_gene: TRBD2
j_gene: TRBJ2-3
CDR3aa: CASSAGGTTSGPGDTQYF
CDR3nt: TGTGCCAGCAGCGCGGGGGGAACGACTAGCGGGCCTGGAGATACGCAGTATTTT

v_gene: TRBV29-1
abundance: -
d_gene: -
j_gene: TRBJ2-3
CDR3aa: CSVSQGIDTQYF
CDR3nt: TGCAGCGTTTCGCAGGGCATAGATACGCAGTATTTT

v_gene: TRBV12-3/TRBV12-4
abundance: -
d_gene: TRBD2
j_gene: TRBJ2-1
CDR3aa: CASSLGGSNEQFF
CDR3nt: TGTGCCAGCAGTTTGGGCGGGAGTAATGAGCAGTTCTTC

v_gene: TRBV6-6
abundance: -
d_gene: -
j_gene: TRBJ1-1
CDR3aa: CASSYSSAEAFF
CDR3nt: TGTGCCAGCAGTTACTCGTCGGCCGAAGCTTTCTTT

v_gene: TRBV4-3
abundance: few
d_gene: -
j_gene: TRBJ1-1
CDR3aa: CASSQDAVGGYEAFF
CDR3nt: TGCGCCAGCAGCCAAGATGCGGTTGGGGGTTATGAAGCTTTCTTT

v_gene: TRBV30
abundance: -
d_gene: TRBD2
j_gene: TRBJ2-7
CDR3aa: CAWSHLAGGSYEQYF
CDR3nt: TGTGCCTGGAGTCACCTAGCGGGGGGCTCCTACGAGCAGTACTTC

v_gene: TRBV9
abundance: -
d_gene: -
j_gene: TRBJ1-2
CDR3aa: CASSVVGGLNGYTF
CDR3nt: TGTGCCAGCAGCGTAGTCGGGGGCTTGAATGGCTACACCTTC

v_gene: TRBV10-3
abundance: -
d_gene: TRBD1
j_gene: TRBJ1-1
CDR3aa: CAISERSPGQGKGTEAFF
CDR3nt: TGTGCCATCAGTGAAAGGAGCCCGGGACAGGGTAAGGGCACTGAAGCTTTCTTT

v_gene: TRBV5-1
abundance: -
d_gene: -
j_gene: TRBJ1-1
CDR3aa: CASSLDNTEAFF
CDR3nt: TGCGCCAGCAGCTTGGATAACACTGAAGCTTTCTTT

v_gene: TRBV28
abundance: -
d_gene: TRBD1
j_gene: TRBJ1-3
CDR3aa: CASEASGQGIGNTIYF
CDR3nt: TGTGCCAGCGAGGCGTCGGGACAGGGAATTGGAAACACCATATATTTT

v_gene: TRBV7-2
abundance: few
d_gene: TRBD1
j_gene: TRBJ1-2
CDR3aa: CASQGTAYGYTF
CDR3nt: TGTGCCAGCCAAGGGACAGCCTATGGCTACACCTTC

v_gene: TRBV27
abundance: -
d_gene: -
j_gene: TRBJ2-2
CDR3aa: CASRLQGPGELFF
CDR3nt: TGTGCCAGCAGGCTGCAGGGGCCCGGGGAGCTGTTTTTT

v_gene: TRBV7-9
abundance: -
d_gene: TRBD2
j_gene: TRBJ2-5
CDR3aa: CASTLSIKRAGGLLKETQYF
CDR3nt: TGTGCCAGCACCTTATCCATCAAGAGAGCGGGGGGCCTCTTGAAAGAGACCCAGTACTTC

v_gene: TRBV9
abundance: -
d_gene: -
j_gene: TRBJ2-6
CDR3aa: CASSGGLSGANVLTF
CDR3nt: TGTGCCAGCAGCGGAGGGTTGTCTGGGGCCAACGTCCTGACTTTC

v_gene: TRBV7-2
abundance: -
d_gene: -
j_gene: TRBJ1-6
CDR3aa: CASSLSFGNNSPLHF
CDR3nt: TGTGCCAGCAGCTTATCATTTGGCAATAATTCACCCCTCCACTTT

v_gene: TRBV5-1
abundance: -
d_gene: TRBD2
j_gene: TRBJ2-7
CDR3aa: CASSHSGAGGNYEQYF
CDR3nt: TGCGCCAGCAGCCACTCAGGAGCGGGGGGCAACTACGAGCAGTACTTC

v_gene: TRBV4-2
abundance: -
d_gene: -
j_gene: TRBJ1-3
CDR3aa: CASSQFSQSDTIYF
CDR3nt: TGTGCCAGCAGCCAATTTTCCCAATCTGACACCATATATTTT

v_gene: TRBV28
abundance: -
d_gene: -
j_gene: TRBJ2-1
CDR3aa: CASTKGQGGYNEQFF
CDR3nt: TGTGCCAGCACCAAAGGACAGGGAGGGTACAATGAGCAGTTCTTC

v_gene: TRBV7-8
abundance: -
d_gene: -
j_gene: TRBJ1-2
CDR3aa: CASSLSQGDGYTF
CDR3nt: TGTGCCAGCAGCTTAAGCCAGGGTGATGGCTACACCTTC

v_gene: TRBV27
abundance: few
d_gene: TRBD1
j_gene: TRBJ1-5
CDR3aa: CASSTLTGTGDQPQHF
CDR3nt: TGTGCCAGCAGTACTCTAACCGGGACAGGGGATCAGCCCCAGCATTTT

v_gene: TRBV20-1
abundance: many
d_gene: TRBD2
j_gene: TRBJ2-7
CDR3aa: CSATGGGSYEQYF
CDR3nt: TGCAGTGCTACCGGGGGGGGCTCCTACGAGCAGTACTTC

v_gene: TRBV21-1
abundance: -
d_gene: -
j_gene: TRBJ2-3
CDR3aa: CASSNQGLASPTDTQYF
CDR3nt: TGTGCCAGCAGCAATCAAGGGCTAGCAAGCCCCACAGATACGCAGTATTTT

v_gene: TRBV4-2
abundance: few
d_gene: -
j_gene: TRBJ2-1
CDR3aa: CASSQETTNSYNEQFF
CDR3nt: TGTGCCAGCAGCCAAGAAACAACAAACTCCTACAATGAGCAGTTCTTC

v_gene: TRBV4-2
abundance: -
d_gene: TRBD1
j_gene: TRBJ2-5
CDR3aa: CASSQPQGALEQYF
CDR3nt: TGTGCCAGCAGCCAACCACAGGGGGCTTTAGAGCAGTACTTC

v_gene: TRBV7-2
abundance: -
d_gene: TRBD2
j_gene: TRBJ2-5
CDR3aa: CASSTWTSGEETQYF
CDR3nt: TGTGCCAGCAGCACATGGACTAGCGGGGAAGAGACCCAGTACTTC

v_gene: TRBV4-3
abundance: few
d_gene: -
j_gene: TRBJ2-1
CDR3aa: CASSRQTGNNEQFF
CDR3nt: TGCGCCAGCAGCCGCCAGACTGGAAACAATGAGCAGTTCTTC

v_gene: TRBV12-3/TRBV12-4
abundance: -
d_gene: TRBD2
j_gene: TRBJ2-2
CDR3aa: CASTSSGGLGTGELFF
CDR3nt: TGTGCCAGCACAAGTAGCGGGGGCCTGGGGACCGGGGAGCTGTTTTTT

v_gene: TRBV20-1
abundance: few
d_gene: TRBD2
j_gene: TRBJ2-1
CDR3aa: CSARDKTSGHNEQFF
CDR3nt: TGCAGTGCTAGAGATAAAACTAGCGGCCACAATGAGCAGTTCTTC

v_gene: TRBV5-1
abundance: few
d_gene: TRBD1
j_gene: TRBJ2-5
CDR3aa: CASSPLLTGAQETQYF
CDR3nt: TGCGCCAGCAGCCCTCTGCTAACAGGGGCGCAAGAGACCCAGTACTTC

v_gene: TRBV15
abundance: many
d_gene: -
j_gene: TRBJ1-5
CDR3aa: CATSRDLGIQPQHF
CDR3nt: TGTGCCACCAGCAGAGATCTGGGGATTCAGCCCCAGCATTTT

v_gene: TRBV5-1
abundance: many
d_gene: TRBD1
j_gene: TRBJ2-1
CDR3aa: CASSPGQWGNNEQFF
CDR3nt: TGCGCCAGCAGCCCGGGACAGTGGGGAAACAATGAGCAGTTCTTC

v_gene: TRBV2
abundance: -
d_gene: -
j_gene: TRBJ2-1
CDR3aa: CASSGDSSSYNEQFF
CDR3nt: TGTGCCAGCAGTGGTGACTCAAGCTCCTACAATGAGCAGTTCTTC

v_gene: TRBV9
abundance: -
d_gene: -
j_gene: TRBJ2-1
CDR3aa: CTSSVATEVGELFF
CDR3nt: TGTACCAGCAGCGTAGCTACGGAGGTCGGGGAGCTGTTCTTC

v_gene: TRBV5-1
abundance: -
d_gene: -
j_gene: TRBJ1-4
CDR3aa: CASSPTLGNVGEKLFF
CDR3nt: TGCGCCAGCAGTCCGACCCTGGGGAACGTAGGTGAAAAACTGTTTTTT